These 7 T cell receptor beta chains came from one sample sequenced in a study of CD8+ T cells in alopecia areata. Sequencing templates came from extracted RNA that was reverse transcribed into cDNA. The method was immunoSEQ multiplex PCR; TCRdb's version includes in-frame clones alone and lacks a portion of them. The profile covers roughly 59,000 clones, with under 55% appearing a single time and approximately 18% taken by the ten largest. This material consisted of CD8+ T cells sorted from blood, taken at week 0. All receptors come from a human donor with alopecia areata.

The chain combines TRBV20-1 with TRBJ2-7; D is unresolved. The germline V gene has CDR1 DFQATT and CDR2 SNEGSKA (reference sequence). V lost 5 bases to trimming and J lost 2 bases, with 7 bases between them. The CDR3 sequence is 11 residues long. This CDR3 reads CSAPAPYEQYF. The CDR3 DNA sequence: TGCAGTGCTCCGGCCCCCTACGAGCAGTACTTC.

In nucleotides, the CDR3 is TGCGCCAGCAGCGTGGGACAGGGGTTATACGAGCAGTACTTC. Protein sequence: CASSVGQGLYEQYF. The chain carries TRBV5-1 and TRBJ2-7; 10 nucleotides line up with TRBD1. The V and J ends lost 4 bases and 4 bases, in that order; junction bases with no gene match: 5. Per germline, CDR1 SGHRS and CDR2 YFSETQ. The CDR3 runs to 14 residues. The whole variable domain, remainder taken from reference TRBV5-1 and TRBJ2-7, is KAGVTQTPRYLIKTRGQQVTLSCSPISGHRSVSWYQQTPGQGLQFLFEYFSETQRNKGNFPGRFSGRQFSNSRSEMNVSTLELGDSALYLCASSVGQGLYEQYFGPGTRLTVT.

V usage is TRBV13 and J usage is TRBJ2-7; a possible D gene is TRBD1 (6 bases). V dropped 5 bases and J dropped 3 bases, with 8 bases sitting between them. The CDR3 consists of 12 residues. The V gene's germline CDR1 is PRHDT and CDR2 FYEKMQ (reference sequence). CDR3 sequence: CASSLDSYEQYF. In nucleotides, the CDR3 is TGTGCCAGCAGCCTGGACAGCTACGAGCAGTACTTC.

The rearrangement links TRBV27 to TRBJ1-1; D uncertain. This CDR3 contains 14 residues. Trimming took 3 bases from V and 1 from J, leaving 9 bases between them. Germline-derived CDR1 and CDR2 are MNHEY and SMNVEV (reference sequence). The CDR3 DNA is TGTGCCAGCAGTTTGTCCGCATGGAACACTGAAGCTTTCTTT. This encodes CASSLSAWNTEAFF.

In this sample, this clone turned up a few times. The V call is TRBV27, the J call TRBJ2-7; D call uncertain. The ends were cut back, 3 bases at V and 1 base at J, with 10 bases in the middle. CDR3 length: 14 amino acids. Germline CDR1 reads MNHEY; CDR2 reads SMNVEV (reference sequence). Here the CDR3 reads CASSFDPRSYEQYF. DNA of the CDR3: TGTGCCAGCAGTTTCGACCCGAGGTCCTACGAGCAGTACTTC.

This clone was seen more than once but under ten times. V usage is TRBV7-9 and J usage is TRBJ2-2, with TRBD2 matching over 9 bases. The V gene's germline CDR1 is SEHNR and CDR2 FQNEAQ (reference sequence). V shed 7 bases and J 1 base; nucleotides not matched to a gene: 7. The CDR3 length is 16 residues. This chain's CDR3 is CASILGAGGNTGELFF. The DNA for the CDR3 is TGTGCCAGCATCCTGGGAGCGGGAGGGAACACCGGGGAGCTGTTTTTT.

V and J are TRBV11-1 and TRBJ2-7; 13 bases line up with TRBD2. From germline, CDR1 is SGHAT and CDR2 FQDESV (reference sequence). The CDR3 covers 15 residues. After removal of 0 bases from V and 6 bases from J, the junction contained 2 bases not matched to a gene. CDR3 region: CASSLAGTSGTEQYF. CDR3 DNA: TGTGCCAGCAGCTTAGCTGGGACTAGCGGGACCGAGCAGTACTTC.